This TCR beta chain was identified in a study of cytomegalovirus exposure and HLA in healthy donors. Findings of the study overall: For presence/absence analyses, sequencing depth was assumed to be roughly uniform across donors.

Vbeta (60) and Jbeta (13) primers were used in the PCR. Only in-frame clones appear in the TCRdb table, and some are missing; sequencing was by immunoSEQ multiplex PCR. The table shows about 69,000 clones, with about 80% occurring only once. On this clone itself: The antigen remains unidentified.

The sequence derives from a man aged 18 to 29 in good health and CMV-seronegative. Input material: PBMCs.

CDR3 region: CASSLGRERTQPQHF. CDR3 in DNA: TGTGCCAGCAGCCTCGGACGGGAGAGGACTCAGCCCCAGCATTTT. V and J are TRBV6-5 and TRBJ1-5, with D hard to call. Germline V gives CDR1 MNHEY, CDR2 SVGAGI. Trimming cost V 6 bases and J 6 bases, with 18 bases left between them. This CDR3 has 15 amino acids.